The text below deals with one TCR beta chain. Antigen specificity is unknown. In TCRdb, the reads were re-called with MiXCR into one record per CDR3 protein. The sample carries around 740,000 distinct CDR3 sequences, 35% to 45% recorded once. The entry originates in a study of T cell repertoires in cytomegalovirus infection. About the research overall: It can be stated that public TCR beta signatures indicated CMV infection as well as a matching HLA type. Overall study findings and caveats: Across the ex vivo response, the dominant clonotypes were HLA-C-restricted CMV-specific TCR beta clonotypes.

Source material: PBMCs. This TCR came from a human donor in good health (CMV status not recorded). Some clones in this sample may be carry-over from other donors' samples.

The CDR3 DNA sequence: TGTGCCAGCAGCTTAGCGCCTGGGACAGGGGAGAATGAGCAGTTCTTC. Translating gives CASSLAPGTGENEQFF. The chain recombines TRBV7-6 with TRBJ2-1, with 10 positions matching TRBD1. Germline lookup yields CDR1 SGHVS and CDR2 FNYEAQ. V lost 0 bases to trimming and J lost 7 bases; unmatched junction nucleotides: 6. CDR3 size: 16 residues.